This T cell receptor (beta chain) was identified in a study of PD-1 blockade in classical Hodgkin lymphoma. Study conclusions and caveats: Baseline diversity was lower in partial responders and progressors than complete responders. Repertoire difference causes, possibly disease activity or prior therapy, remain undefined. The study reported lower baseline TCR diversity in newly diagnosed patients than in healthy donors.

For this clone: The antigen is unknown.

Produced via immunoSEQ multiplex PCR; TCRdb's table is partial and in-frame only. The sample consists of some 28,000 clones, roughly 80% of them appearing once. This sample's time point: cycle 4 day 1 (C4D1), after five to seven weeks of nivolumab. Relapses following autologous stem cell transplantation were seen in all patients, with brentuximab vedotin exposure varying. The study recorded best responses of complete response, partial response or progressive disease. This sequence was found in a human donor with classical Hodgkin lymphoma. The sample here was peripheral blood mononuclear cells (PBMCs), taken before the fourth cycle of nivolumab.

In nucleotides, the CDR3 is TGTGCCAGCAGTTTCCAGGGTAGCTACACCTTC. This translates into CASSFQGSYTF. The V call is TRBV6-5, the J call TRBJ1-2; maybe TRBD1 (5 bases). This CDR3 spans 11 amino acids. Germline V CDR1 and CDR2: MNHEY, SVGAGI. V gave up 4 bases and J gave up 9 bases, with 9 bases separating them.